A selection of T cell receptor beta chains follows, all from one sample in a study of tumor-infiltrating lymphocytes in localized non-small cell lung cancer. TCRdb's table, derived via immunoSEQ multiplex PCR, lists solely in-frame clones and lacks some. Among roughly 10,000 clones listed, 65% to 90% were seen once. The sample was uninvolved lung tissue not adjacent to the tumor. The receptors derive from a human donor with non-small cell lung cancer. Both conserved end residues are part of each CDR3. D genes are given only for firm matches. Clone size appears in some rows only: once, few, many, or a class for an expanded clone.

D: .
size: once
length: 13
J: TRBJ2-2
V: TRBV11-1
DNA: TGTGCCAGCAGCTTCAGTTGGACCGGGGAGCTGTTTTTT
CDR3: CASSFSWTGELFF

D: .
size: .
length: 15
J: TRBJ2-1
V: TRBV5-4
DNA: TGTGCCAGCTCAGCTTGGGGACTCACCTACAATGAGCAGTTCTTC
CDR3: CASSAWGLTYNEQFF

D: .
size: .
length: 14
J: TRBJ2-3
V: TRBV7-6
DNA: TGTGCCAGCAGCTTAGGGTCGAGCACAGATACGCAGTATTTT
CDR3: CASSLGSSTDTQYF

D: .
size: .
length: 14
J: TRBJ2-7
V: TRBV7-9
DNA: TGTGCCAGCAGCCTCCGGACAGAGCATTCGGAGCAGTACTTC
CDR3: CASSLRTEHSEQYF

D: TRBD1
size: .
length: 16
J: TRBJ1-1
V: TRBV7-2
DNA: TGTGCCAGCAGCTCAGCCGGGACAGGGGTAAACACTGAAGCTTTCTTT
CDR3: CASSSAGTGVNTEAFF

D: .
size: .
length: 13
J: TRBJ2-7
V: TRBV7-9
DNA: TGTGCCAGCAGCTCCCTATTAGGGTACGAGCAGTACTTC
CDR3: CASSSLLGYEQYF

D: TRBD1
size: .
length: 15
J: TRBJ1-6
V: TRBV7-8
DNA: TGTGCCAGCAGCCTGGACAGGGTGCCAAATTCACCCCTCCACTTT
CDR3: CASSLDRVPNSPLHF

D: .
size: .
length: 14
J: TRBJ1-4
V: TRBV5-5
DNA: TGTGCCAGCACCCTCGGGGTCAAGGGAGAAAAACTGTTTTTT
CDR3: CASTLGVKGEKLFF

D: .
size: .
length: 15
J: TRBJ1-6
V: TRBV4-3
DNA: TGCGCCAGCAGCCAAGTATGGGGCCTAAATTCACCCCTCCACTTT
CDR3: CASSQVWGLNSPLHF

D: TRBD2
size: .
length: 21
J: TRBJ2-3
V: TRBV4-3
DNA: TGCGCCAGCAGCCAAGATGGACTGAATAGCGGGGGGTTTACTAGCACAGATACGCAGTATTTT
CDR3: CASSQDGLNSGGFTSTDTQYF

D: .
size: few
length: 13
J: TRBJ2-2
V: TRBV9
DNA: TGTGCCAGCAGCGTCATAGTCACCGGGGAGCTGTTTTTT
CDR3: CASSVIVTGELFF

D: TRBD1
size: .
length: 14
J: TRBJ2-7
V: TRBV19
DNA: TGTGCCAGTAGTATACAGGGACAGTCCTACGAGCAGTACTTC
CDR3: CASSIQGQSYEQYF

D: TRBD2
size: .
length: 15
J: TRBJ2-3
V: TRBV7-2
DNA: TGTGCCAGCAGCTTGTCGGGGGGGCGGGCAGATACGCAGTATTTT
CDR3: CASSLSGGRADTQYF

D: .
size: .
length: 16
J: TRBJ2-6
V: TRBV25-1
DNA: TGTGCCAGCAGCCCGCGGGACAACTCTGGGGCCAACGTCCTGACTTTC
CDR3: CASSPRDNSGANVLTF

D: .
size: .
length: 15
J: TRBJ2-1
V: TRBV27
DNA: TGTGCCAGCAGTTTTTCGACCAGCTCCTACAATGAGCAGTTCTTC
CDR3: CASSFSTSSYNEQFF

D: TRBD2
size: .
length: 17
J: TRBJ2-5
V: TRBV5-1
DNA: TGCGCCAGCAGCTTGGCACGGGCAACTAGCGCTCAAGAGACCCAGTACTTC
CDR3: CASSLARATSAQETQYF

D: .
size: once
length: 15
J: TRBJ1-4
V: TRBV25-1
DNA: TGTGCCAGCAGTCCGACGGGACAATCTAATGAAAAACTGTTTTTT
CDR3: CASSPTGQSNEKLFF

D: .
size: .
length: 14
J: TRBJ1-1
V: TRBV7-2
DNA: TGTGCCAGCAGCCGAGAGGGCTTGAACACTGAAGCTTTCTTT
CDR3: CASSREGLNTEAFF